This T cell receptor beta chain comes out of a study of blood T cell repertoires in COVID-19. Study-wide background: Acute and convalescent COVID-19 samples came from the United States, Italy and Spain. T cells, B-cell-depleted T cells, or PBMCs supplied cDNA or gDNA.

In the authors' methods: Estimation of nucleated cell counts was performed using reference gene primer amplification. The assay was immunoSEQ multiplex PCR, and TCRdb's table has in-frame clones only and misses some. Clone size and V and J calls were adopted from that table, with D and trimming inferred from the DNA. Among 150,000 to 200,000 clones, about nine tenths were seen once, and the ten largest hold 4%. CDR1 KGHSH and CDR2 LQKENI come from the germline V gene. The CDR3 covers 16 residues. J gave up 4 bases and V 1 base, and 6 bases lay outside the gene matches. Input material: peripheral blood. The rearrangement links TRBV18 to TRBJ1-1; TRBD1 matches at 10 bases. The origin of this receptor is a woman aged 70-85 years with acute or convalescent COVID-19. The CDR3 is CASSPQSTGGRTEAFF. The DNA of the CDR3 is TGTGCCAGCTCACCACAATCGACAGGGGGCCGCACTGAAGCTTTCTTT.